These 25 T cell receptor beta chains were sequenced from one sample in a study of cytomegalovirus exposure and HLA in healthy donors. Generated by immunoSEQ multiplex PCR, the TCRdb table keeps only in-frame clones and is missing some. The table shows 120,000 or so clones, with 90% to 96% occurring only once. Sequenced input: PBMCs. Receptors originate from a man aged 18 to 29 in good health and CMV-seronegative.

The J gene is TRBJ1-2, the V gene TRBV13, with D unclear. V was cut by 1 base and J by 6 bases, with 12 bases left in between. Germline values: CDR1 PRHDT, CDR2 FYEKMQ (reference sequence). This CDR3 has 14 amino acids. The CDR3 DNA follows: TGTGCCAGCAGCTTAGTTTCTAGACTGGATGGCTACACCTTC. Protein product: CASSLVSRLDGYTF.

The V call is TRBV2, the J call TRBJ2-7; possibly TRBD2 for D (6 bases). Germline V gives CDR1 SNHLY, CDR2 FYNNEI. V lost 6 bases, J lost 5 bases, and 23 bases lay in between. This CDR3 has 16 residues. The CDR3 nucleotides read TGTGCCAGCAGGGACCGGTCGGGGGTTTTAGGGAACGAGCAGTACTTC. Translating it yields CASRDRSGVLGNEQYF.

This clone has just one count. The V and J genes are TRBV29-1 and TRBJ2-5, with 7 bases matching TRBD1. Germline V lookup: CDR1 SQVTM, CDR2 ANQGSEA. The CDR3 extends over 12 amino acids. The V gene end was trimmed by 7 bases and the J gene end by 3 bases; junction bases not matched to a gene: 5. The CDR3 DNA is TGCAGCGCAGACAGGGTGAAAGAGACCCAGTACTTC. It encodes CSADRVKETQYF.

The rearrangement uses TRBV13 and TRBJ1-2; D is ambiguous. CDR1 PRHDT and CDR2 FYEKMQ come from the germline V gene (reference sequence). The CDR3 extends over 14 amino acids. V was trimmed by 5 bases and J by 8 bases, leaving 18 bases between them. The CDR3 reads CASSPAFGGSGYTF. The CDR3 DNA is TGTGCCAGCAGCCCCGCCTTCGGAGGTTCCGGCTACACCTTC.

V usage is TRBV6-9 and J usage is TRBJ2-7, with 9 nucleotides matching TRBD2. Germline CDR1 and CDR2: MNHGY and SVAAGI. This CDR3 comprises 15 residues. After removal of 8 bases from V and 0 bases from J, the junction contained 8 bases not matched to a gene. The chain's CDR3 is CASYTLAGGSYEQYF. The CDR3 DNA is TGTGCCAGCTATACACTAGCGGGTGGCTCCTACGAGCAGTACTTC.

This clone has just one count. The chain recombines TRBV7-6 with TRBJ2-1; D is possibly TRBD1 (7 bases). The CDR3 length is 13 residues. Per germline, CDR1 SGHVS and CDR2 FNYEAQ. Trimming stripped 3 bases from V and 8 bases from J, with 11 bases between. CDR3 DNA sequence: TGTGCCAGCAGCTTCACAGGGGAGGATGAGCAGTTCTTC. This encodes CASSFTGEDEQFF.

This chain joins TRBV27 and TRBJ2-1, with 7 bases that match TRBD2. This CDR3 spans 15 amino acids. The junction had 7 bases not matched to a gene; V was cut back by 5 bases and J by 3 bases. Germline loops: CDR1 MNHEY, CDR2 SMNVEV (reference sequence). In DNA form, the CDR3 reads TGTGCCAGCAGTCTCAGCGGGAACCTCTACAATGAGCAGTTCTTC. This encodes CASSLSGNLYNEQFF.

The J gene is TRBJ2-1, the V gene TRBV19; TRBD2 is a possible D gene (5 bases). The CDR3 spans 16 residues. V was clipped by 5 bases and J by 0 bases, with 14 bases between them. Germline CDR1 reads LNHDA; CDR2 reads SQIVND (reference sequence). The CDR3 spells CASSGLREVSYNEQFF. The DNA of the CDR3 is TGTGCCAGTAGTGGTCTGAGGGAAGTCTCCTACAATGAGCAGTTCTTC.

The rearrangement links TRBV19 to TRBJ2-7; 8 nucleotides match TRBD1. The CDR3 is made up of 15 amino acids. The ends lost 5 bases at V and 2 bases at J; junction bases unmatched: 8. CDR1 and CDR2 (germline): LNHDA, SQIVND (reference sequence). CDR3 sequence (DNA): TGTGCCAGTAGTGAGGGGGGACAGGCGACCTACGAGCAGTACTTC. This codes for CASSEGGQATYEQYF.

V and J are TRBV5-1 and TRBJ1-3; D unclear. V was cut by 6 bases and J by 0 bases, with 13 bases left in between. CDR1 and CDR2 (germline): SGHRS, YFSETQ. CDR3 length: 15 amino acids. The CDR3 spells CASKPIDSSGNTIYF. For the CDR3, the DNA is TGCGCCAGCAAACCCATAGATAGCTCTGGAAACACCATATATTTT.

This clone was picked up one time. V usage is TRBV14 and J usage is TRBJ1-3; TRBD1 might be the D (5 bases). V was cut by 7 bases and J by 0 bases, with 10 bases left in between. This CDR3 is 14 amino acids long. CDR1 is SGHDN and CDR2 is FVKESK in the germline V gene. This chain's CDR3 is CASNRGNSGNTIYF. For the CDR3, the DNA is TGTGCCAGCAACCGGGGGAACTCTGGAAACACCATATATTTT.

The CDR3 protein is CSARGGTGDPYEQYF. CDR3 in DNA: TGCAGCGCCCGAGGGGGGACAGGAGACCCCTACGAGCAGTACTTC. The chain uses TRBV29-1 and TRBJ2-7, with TRBD1 identical over 8 bases. From germline, CDR1 is SQVTM and CDR2 ANQGSEA. Unmatched junction bases numbered 13, after V lost 7 bases and J lost 2 bases. The length of the CDR3 is 15 residues.

This chain joins TRBV28 and TRBJ2-7, with TRBD2 matching over 14 bases. J was trimmed by 0 bases and V by 5 bases; bases with no gene match: 15. There are 20 residues in the CDR3. Germline-derived CDR1 and CDR2 are MDHEN and SYDVKM. This CDR3 is CASSPTLSRLAGGNSYEQYF. In DNA, the CDR3 is TGTGCCAGCAGTCCAACTCTATCCCGACTAGCGGGAGGGAACTCCTACGAGCAGTACTTC.

V is TRBV29-1 and J is TRBJ2-1, with TRBD2 matching 7 bases. V lost 5 bases and J lost 10; bases outside the gene matches: 5. CDR1 and CDR2 from the germline V gene are SQVTM and ANQGSEA. CDR3 length: 11 residues. This CDR3 reads CSVWGGFEQFF. The CDR3 nucleotides read TGCAGCGTTTGGGGGGGGTTCGAGCAGTTCTTC.

This clone was counted a single time. The chain couples TRBV6-6 to TRBJ1-5, with D unresolved. This CDR3 contains 15 residues. Deletions cut 2 bases from V and 0 bases from J, with 8 bases between. Germline CDR1 is MNHNY and CDR2 is SVGAGI (reference sequence). The chain's CDR3 is CASSYTTLSNQPQHF. DNA of the CDR3: TGTGCCAGCAGTTACACAACCCTTAGCAATCAGCCCCAGCATTTT.

The chain links TRBV6-6 to TRBJ2-7; maybe TRBD1 (6 bases). The germline V gene has CDR1 MNHNY and CDR2 SVGAGI (reference sequence). This CDR3 comprises 11 residues. The ends were cut back, 6 bases at V and 11 bases at J, with 14 bases in the middle. Here the CDR3 reads CASRDTGRKYF. CDR3 bases: TGTGCCAGCAGAGATACAGGGCGAAAGTACTTC.

This chain joins TRBV19 and TRBJ1-5, with 9 bases aligning to TRBD1. This CDR3 is 15 amino acids long. J lost 2 bases, V lost 5 bases, and 4 bases had no gene match. Germline assignment: CDR1 LNHDA and CDR2 SQIVND (reference sequence). The CDR3: CASSSGQGGNQPQHF. The CDR3 DNA is TGTGCCAGTAGTTCGGGACAGGGAGGCAATCAGCCCCAGCATTTT.

The chain joins TRBV30 to TRBJ2-7; no clear D. The V gene's germline CDR1 is GTSNPN and CDR2 SVGIG (reference sequence). CDR3 length: 12 amino acids. Trimming left V 7 bases short and J 1 base short, with 11 bases between. In nucleotides, the CDR3 is TGTGCCTCATCTAGTGTATCCTACGAGCAGTACTTC. Translated, it gives CASSSVSYEQYF.

The gene calls are TRBV6-5 and TRBJ2-7, with a possible D match to TRBD2 (6 bases). The V end was cut by 0 bases, the J end by 3 bases, with 12 bases between. The CDR3 length is 15 residues. From germline, CDR1 is MNHEY and CDR2 SVGAGI. The CDR3 here is CASSYSAGRSYEQYF. The DNA for the CDR3 is TGTGCCAGCAGTTACTCGGCCGGGAGAAGCTACGAGCAGTACTTC.

This clone was seen a single time. This chain connects TRBV30 to TRBJ1-2; D not resolved. Between the trimmed V and J ends, which lost 0 bases and 4 bases, there was a span of 3 bases. In germline, CDR1 is GTSNPN, CDR2 SVGIG (reference sequence). The CDR3 sequence is 11 residues long. CDR3 nucleotides: TGTGCCTGGAGTGTCAGCTATGGCTACACCTTC. This gives the protein CAWSVSYGYTF.

CDR3 residues: CASSSETGLAYEQYF. CDR3 sequence (DNA): TGTGCCAGCAGCTCCGAGACAGGGTTAGCCTACGAGCAGTACTTC. The chain links TRBV6-5 to TRBJ2-7, with 7 bases identical to TRBD1. Germline-derived CDR1 and CDR2 are MNHEY and SVGAGI. The CDR3 is 15 amino acids. Germline trimming cut 6 bases from V and 2 bases from J; bases unmatched to any gene: 10.

This chain links TRBV27 with TRBJ2-7; 9 bases are shared with TRBD1. Unmatched junction bases numbered 8, after V lost 4 bases and J lost 4 bases. The CDR3 is 15 amino acids. CDR1 MNHEY and CDR2 SMNVEV come from the germline V gene (reference sequence). The CDR3 is CASSSLTGGGYEQYF. The CDR3, as DNA: TGTGCCAGCAGTTCCTTGACAGGGGGTGGATACGAGCAGTACTTC.

V is TRBV6-1 and J is TRBJ1-5, with D perhaps matching TRBD1 (5 bases). The CDR3 has 18 amino acids. Germline V gives CDR1 MNHNS, CDR2 SASEGT. V was shortened by 0 bases and J by 3 bases, with 18 bases between the two germline ends. The CDR3 sequence is CASSEAVIITDTNQPQHF. DNA for the CDR3: TGTGCCAGCAGTGAAGCGGTTATTATAACGGACACCAATCAGCCCCAGCATTTT.

The chain carries TRBV19 and TRBJ1-2; the D is unclear. V was clipped by 5 bases and J by 12 bases, with 13 bases between them. CDR1 and CDR2 (germline): LNHDA, SQIVND (reference sequence). The CDR3 consists of 11 residues. This CDR3 is CASSLGMLNTF. In DNA form, the CDR3 reads TGTGCCAGTAGTCTCGGTATGCTGAACACCTTC. Full variable domain (remainder filled in from reference TRBV19 and TRBJ1-2): DGGITQSPKYLFRKEGQNVTLSCEQNLNHDAMYWYRQDPGQGLRLIYYSQIVNDFQKGDIAEGYSVSREKKESFPLTVTSAQKNPTAFYLCASSLGMLNTFGSGTRLTVV.

CDR3 in amino acids: CASSQDGQQLGYNEQFF. CDR3 DNA sequence: TGCGCCAGCAGCCAAGATGGACAACAGTTGGGATACAATGAGCAGTTCTTC. V usage is TRBV4-1 and J usage is TRBJ2-1, with a weak D call TRBD1 (5 bases). The germline V and J ends were trimmed by 0 bases and 4 bases, with 16 bases remaining between them. The CDR3 loop spans 17 amino acids. CDR1 and CDR2 (germline): MGHRA, YSYEKL.